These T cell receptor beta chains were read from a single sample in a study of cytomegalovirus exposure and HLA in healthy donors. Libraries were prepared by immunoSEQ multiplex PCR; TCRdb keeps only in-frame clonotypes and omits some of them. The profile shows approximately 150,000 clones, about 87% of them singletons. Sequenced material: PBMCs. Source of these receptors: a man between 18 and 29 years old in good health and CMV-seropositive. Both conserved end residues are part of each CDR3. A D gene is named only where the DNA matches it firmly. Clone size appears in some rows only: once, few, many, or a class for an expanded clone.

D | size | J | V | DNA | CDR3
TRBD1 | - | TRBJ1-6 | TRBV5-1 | TGCGCCAGCAGCGTGGGGACAGGGGGAAATTCACCCCTCCACTTT | CASSVGTGGNSPLHF
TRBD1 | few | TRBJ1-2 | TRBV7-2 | TGTGCCAGCAGCTTAGACAGGGGCCCTTATGGCTACACCTTC | CASSLDRGPYGYTF
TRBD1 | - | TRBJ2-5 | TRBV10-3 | TGTGCCATCAGTGAGAGGACAGGATTAGAGACCCAGTACTTC | CAISERTGLETQYF
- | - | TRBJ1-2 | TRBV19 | TGTGCCAGCCTAACTACAGGCTATGGCTACACCTTC | CASLTTGYGYTF
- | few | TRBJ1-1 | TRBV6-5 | TGTGCCAGCAGTTCTTGGGAGGGGAGCGGGGCTGAAGCTTTCTTT | CASSSWEGSGAEAFF
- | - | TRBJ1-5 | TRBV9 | TGTGCCAGCAGCCAGGAGGGGAAAAGCAATCAGCCCCAGCATTTT | CASSQEGKSNQPQHF
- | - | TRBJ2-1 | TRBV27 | TGTGCCAGCAGAGGGAGCTCCTACAATGAGCAGTTCTTC | CASRGSSYNEQFF
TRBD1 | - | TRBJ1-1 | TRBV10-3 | TGTGCCATCAGTGAGTCGCGGACAGGCGGGAACACTGAAGCTTTCTTT | CAISESRTGGNTEAFF
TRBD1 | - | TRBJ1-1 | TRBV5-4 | TGTGCCAGCAGCAGATCCGACAGGGGGCAAACTGAAGCTTTCTTT | CASSRSDRGQTEAFF
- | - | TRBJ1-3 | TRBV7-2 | TGTGCCAGCAGCTTTGATCTCTGGGGGCTAGGTGGAAACACCATATATTTT | CASSFDLWGLGGNTIYF
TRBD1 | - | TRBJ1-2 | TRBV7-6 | TGTGCCAGCAGCTCGACCGGGACAGGCTATGGCTACACCTTC | CASSSTGTGYGYTF
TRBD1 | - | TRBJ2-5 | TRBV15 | TGTGCCACCAGCAGTTATCGAGGGACAGAAGAGACCCAGTACTTC | CATSSYRGTEETQYF
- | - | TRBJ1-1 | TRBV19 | TGTGCCAGTAACCCCGGGACATCTAACACTGAAGCTTTCTTT | CASNPGTSNTEAFF
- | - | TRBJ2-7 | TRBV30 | TGTGCCTGGAGTGCGGTGAACTACGAGCAGTACTTC | CAWSAVNYEQYF
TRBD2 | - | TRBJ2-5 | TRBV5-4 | TGTGCCAGCAGTAGGGGACTAGCGGAAGAGACCCAGTACTTC | CASSRGLAEETQYF
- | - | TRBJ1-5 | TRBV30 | TGTGCCTGGAGTTTGGGGACACGGCAGCCCCAGCATTTT | CAWSLGTRQPQHF
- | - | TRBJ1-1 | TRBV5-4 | TGTGCCAGCAGCTTCACAGGGCAAGCTGAAGCTTTCTTT | CASSFTGQAEAFF
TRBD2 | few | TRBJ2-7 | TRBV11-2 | TGTGCCAGCAGCTTAGAAGCGGGGGGCTCCTACGAGCAGTACTTC | CASSLEAGGSYEQYF
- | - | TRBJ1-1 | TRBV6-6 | TGTGCCAGCATAGGTGAGGGAAACACTGAAGCTTTCTTT | CASIGEGNTEAFF
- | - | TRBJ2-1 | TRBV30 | TGTGCCTGGATAAGGAGCTCCTACAATGAGCAGTTCTTC | CAWIRSSYNEQFF
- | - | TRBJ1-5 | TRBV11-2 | TGTGCCAGCAGCATTGGCGGGTTCAATCAGCCCCAGCATTTT | CASSIGGFNQPQHF
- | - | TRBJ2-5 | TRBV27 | TGTGCCAGCAGGAGGGCCAATTACGAGACCCAGTACTTC | CASRRANYETQYF
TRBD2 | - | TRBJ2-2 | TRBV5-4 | TGTGCCAGCAGCTTTCTAGCGGGAGGGGGCACCGGGGAGCTGTTTTTT | CASSFLAGGGTGELFF
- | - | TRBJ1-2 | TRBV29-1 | TGCAGCGTTGCCCCTAGGATCAGCTATGGCTACACCTTC | CSVAPRISYGYTF
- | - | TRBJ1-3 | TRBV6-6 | TGTGCCAGTCGAGATTCCTCCTCTGGAAACACCATATATTTT | CASRDSSSGNTIYF
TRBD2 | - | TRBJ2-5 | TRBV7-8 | TGTGCCAGCAGCAATGTCCCGGGACTAGCGCCGGAGACCCAGTACTTC | CASSNVPGLAPETQYF
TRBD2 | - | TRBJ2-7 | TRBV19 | TGTGCCAGTAGTGCGACCGGGACTAGAGGCGAGCAGTACTTC | CASSATGTRGEQYF
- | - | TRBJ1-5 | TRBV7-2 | TGTGCCAGCAGCGCACAGGGACAGCCCCAGCATTTT | CASSAQGQPQHF
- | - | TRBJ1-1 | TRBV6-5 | TGTGCCAGCAGTTACTCAGACAGGAGGACTGAAGCTTTCTTT | CASSYSDRRTEAFF
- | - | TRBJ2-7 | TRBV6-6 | TGTGCCAGCAGTTACCAGGGCAGCTACGAGCAGTACTTC | CASSYQGSYEQYF
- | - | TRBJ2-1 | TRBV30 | TGTGCCTGGAGTGCTTCCGGGAAGCCCTACAATGAGCAGTTCTTC | CAWSASGKPYNEQFF
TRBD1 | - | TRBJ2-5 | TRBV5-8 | TGTGCCAGCTGTATCACGGGACAGGGGGAGACCCAGTACTTC | CASCITGQGETQYF
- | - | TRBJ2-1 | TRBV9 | TGTGCCAGCAGCGTCTATGAGGAAGGCAATGAGCAGTTCTTC | CASSVYEEGNEQFF
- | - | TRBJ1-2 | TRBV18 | TGTGCCAGCTCCCCCCAAGGAGGGAGCGGCTATGGCTACACCTTC | CASSPQGGSGYGYTF
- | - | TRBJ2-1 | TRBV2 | TGTGCCAGCAGTGTGGGCGAGCAGTTCTTC | CASSVGEQFF
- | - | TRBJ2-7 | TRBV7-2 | TGTGCCAGCAGCCGTTGGAGCGAGCAGTACTTC | CASSRWSEQYF
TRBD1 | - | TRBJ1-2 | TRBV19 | TGTGCCAGTACAACAGGGGGCTTGGGCTACACCTTC | CASTTGGLGYTF
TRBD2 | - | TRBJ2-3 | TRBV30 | TGTGCCTGGAGCTCGACGAGGACTAGCGGCCCCACAGATACGCAGTATTTT | CAWSSTRTSGPTDTQYF
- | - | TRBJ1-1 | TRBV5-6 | TGTGCCAGCAGCTTGGCGGGGGTAGAGGAAGCTTTCTTT | CASSLAGVEEAFF
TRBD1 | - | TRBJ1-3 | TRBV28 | TGTGCCAGCAGCCCCCCCGGGACAGGGATCGGAAACACCATATATTTT | CASSPPGTGIGNTIYF
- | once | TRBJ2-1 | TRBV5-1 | TGCGCCAGCAGCCGCCGACTAGGAGGGGGGGGTGGTGAGCAGTTCTTC | CASSRRLGGGGGEQFF
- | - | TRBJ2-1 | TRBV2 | TGTGCCAGCAGTGAAGCGGGGAGCTCCTACAATGAGCAGTTCTTC | CASSEAGSSYNEQFF
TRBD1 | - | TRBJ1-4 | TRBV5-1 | TGCGCCAGCAGCCCCGGTGGGGGGACAGGGGAATCTAATGAAAAACTGTTTTTT | CASSPGGGTGESNEKLFF
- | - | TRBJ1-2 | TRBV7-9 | TGTGCCAGCAGCTTACTGGCAGGCAACCCTTATGGCTACACCTTC | CASSLLAGNPYGYTF
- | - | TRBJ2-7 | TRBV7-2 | TGTGCCAGCAGCTTAGAGGGGGCCTACGAGCAGTACTTC | CASSLEGAYEQYF
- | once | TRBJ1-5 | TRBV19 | TGTGCCAGTAGTATCGGCAGGGGATTTGGCAATCAGCCCCAGCATTTT | CASSIGRGFGNQPQHF